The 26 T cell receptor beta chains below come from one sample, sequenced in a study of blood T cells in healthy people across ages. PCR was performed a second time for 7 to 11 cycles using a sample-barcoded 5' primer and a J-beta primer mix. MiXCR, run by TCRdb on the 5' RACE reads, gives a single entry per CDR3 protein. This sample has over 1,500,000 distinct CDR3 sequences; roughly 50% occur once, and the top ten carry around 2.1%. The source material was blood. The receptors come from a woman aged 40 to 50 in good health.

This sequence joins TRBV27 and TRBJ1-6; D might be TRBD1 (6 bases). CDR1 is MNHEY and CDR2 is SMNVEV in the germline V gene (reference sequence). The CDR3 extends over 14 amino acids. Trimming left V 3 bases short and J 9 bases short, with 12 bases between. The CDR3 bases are TGTGCCAGCAGTTTTGGGACAACTCGTTCACCCCTCCACTTT. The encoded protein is CASSFGTTRSPLHF.

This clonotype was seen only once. CDR3 DNA sequence: TGTGCCAATCGGGCTAGCGGGGAAGCAGATACGCAGTATTTT. It translates to CANRASGEADTQYF. This rearrangement joins TRBV7-9 to TRBJ2-3; TRBD2 matches 9 bases. The CDR3 contains 14 residues. Germline CDR1 and CDR2: SEHNR and FQNEAQ (reference sequence). The J segment lost 4 bases and the V segment lost 10 bases, leaving 9 bases of the junction unmatched.

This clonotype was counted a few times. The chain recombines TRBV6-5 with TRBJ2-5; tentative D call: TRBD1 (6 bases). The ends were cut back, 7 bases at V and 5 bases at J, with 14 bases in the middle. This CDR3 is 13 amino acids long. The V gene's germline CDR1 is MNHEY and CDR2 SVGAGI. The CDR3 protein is CASTHTRGETQYF. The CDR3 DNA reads TGTGCCAGCACCCATACAAGGGGGGAGACCCAGTACTTC.

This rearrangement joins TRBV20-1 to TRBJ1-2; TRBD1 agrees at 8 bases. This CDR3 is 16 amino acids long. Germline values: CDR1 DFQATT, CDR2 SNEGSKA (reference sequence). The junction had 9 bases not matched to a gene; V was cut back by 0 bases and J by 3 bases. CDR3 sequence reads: CSARDKSGQGHYGYTF. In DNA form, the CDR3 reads TGCAGTGCTAGAGATAAATCCGGACAGGGACACTATGGCTACACCTTC.

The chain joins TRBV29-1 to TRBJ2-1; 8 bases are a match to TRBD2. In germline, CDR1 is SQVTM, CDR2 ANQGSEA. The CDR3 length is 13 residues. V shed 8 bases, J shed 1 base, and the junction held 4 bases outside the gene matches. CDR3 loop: CSPLAGSYNEQFF. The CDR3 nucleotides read TGCAGCCCTTTAGCGGGGTCCTACAATGAGCAGTTCTTC.

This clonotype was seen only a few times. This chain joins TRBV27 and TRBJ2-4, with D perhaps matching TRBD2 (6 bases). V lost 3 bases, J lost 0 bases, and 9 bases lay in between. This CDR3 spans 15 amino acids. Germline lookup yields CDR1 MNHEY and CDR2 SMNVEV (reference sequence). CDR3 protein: CASSFRGRAKNIQYF. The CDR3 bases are TGTGCCAGCAGTTTTCGGGGGAGAGCCAAAAACATTCAGTACTTC.

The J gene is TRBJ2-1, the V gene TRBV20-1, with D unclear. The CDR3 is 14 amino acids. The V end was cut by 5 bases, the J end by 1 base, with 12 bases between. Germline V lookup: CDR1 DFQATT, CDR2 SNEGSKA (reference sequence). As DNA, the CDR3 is TGCAGTGCTCGGCCGGGTCCATCCTACAATGAGCAGTTCTTC. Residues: CSARPGPSYNEQFF.

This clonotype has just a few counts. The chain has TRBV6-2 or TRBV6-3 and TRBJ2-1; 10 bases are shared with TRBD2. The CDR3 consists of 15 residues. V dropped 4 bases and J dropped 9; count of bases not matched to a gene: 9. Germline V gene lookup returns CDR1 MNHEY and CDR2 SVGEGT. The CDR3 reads CASSSPGLASTEQFF. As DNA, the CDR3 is TGTGCCAGCAGTTCACCGGGACTAGCGTCTACTGAGCAGTTCTTC.

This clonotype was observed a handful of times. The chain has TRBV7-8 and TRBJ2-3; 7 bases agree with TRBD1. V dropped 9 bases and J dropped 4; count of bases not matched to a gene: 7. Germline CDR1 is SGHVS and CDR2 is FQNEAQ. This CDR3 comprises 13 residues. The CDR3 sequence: CASLTGIPDTQYF. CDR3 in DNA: TGTGCCAGTTTGACAGGGATTCCAGATACGCAGTATTTT.

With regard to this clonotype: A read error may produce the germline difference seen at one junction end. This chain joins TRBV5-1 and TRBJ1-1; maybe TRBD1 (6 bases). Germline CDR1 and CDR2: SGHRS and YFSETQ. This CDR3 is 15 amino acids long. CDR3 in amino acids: CASSKLGGANTEAFF. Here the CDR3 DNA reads TGCGCCAGCAGCAAACTCGGGGGGGCGAACACCGAAGCTTTCTTT.

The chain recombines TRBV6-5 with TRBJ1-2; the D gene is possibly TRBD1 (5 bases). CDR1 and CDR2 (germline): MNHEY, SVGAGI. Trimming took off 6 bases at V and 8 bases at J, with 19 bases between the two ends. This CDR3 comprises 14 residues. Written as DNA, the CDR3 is TGTGCCAGCAGCTCCGGGACCGCCATCGGCGGCTACACCTTC. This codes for CASSSGTAIGGYTF.

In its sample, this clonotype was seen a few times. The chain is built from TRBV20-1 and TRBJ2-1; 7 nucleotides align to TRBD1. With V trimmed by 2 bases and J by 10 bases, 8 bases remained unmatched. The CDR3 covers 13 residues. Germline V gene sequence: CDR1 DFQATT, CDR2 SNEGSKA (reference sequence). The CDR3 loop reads CSARPTAGGEQFF. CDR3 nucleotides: TGCAGTGCTAGACCCACCGCAGGGGGAGAGCAGTTCTTC.

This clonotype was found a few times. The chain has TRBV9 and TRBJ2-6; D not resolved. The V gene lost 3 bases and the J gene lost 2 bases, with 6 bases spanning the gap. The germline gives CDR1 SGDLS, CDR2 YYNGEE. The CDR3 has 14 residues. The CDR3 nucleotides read TGTGCCAGCAGCGCTTCAGCTGGGGCCAACGTCCTGACTTTC. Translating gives CASSASAGANVLTF.

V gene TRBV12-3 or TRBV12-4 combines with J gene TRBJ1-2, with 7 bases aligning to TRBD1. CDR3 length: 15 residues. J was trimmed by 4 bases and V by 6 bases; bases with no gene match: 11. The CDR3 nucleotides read TGTGCCAGCAGAGCTGTTCTGTGGGACAGCTATGGCTACACCTTC. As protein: CASRAVLWDSYGYTF.

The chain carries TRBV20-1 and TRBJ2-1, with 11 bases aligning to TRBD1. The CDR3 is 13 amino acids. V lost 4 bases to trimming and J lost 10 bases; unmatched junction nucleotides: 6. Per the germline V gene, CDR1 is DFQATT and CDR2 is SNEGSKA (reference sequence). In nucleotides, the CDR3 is TGCAGTGCTACGGACAGGGGGCGGTTAGAGCAGTTCTTC. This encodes CSATDRGRLEQFF.

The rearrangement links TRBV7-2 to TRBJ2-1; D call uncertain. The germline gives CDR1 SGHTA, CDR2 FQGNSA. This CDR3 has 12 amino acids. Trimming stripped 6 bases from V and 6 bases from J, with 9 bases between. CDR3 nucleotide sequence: TGTGCCAGCAGGGGAATGCGCAATGAGCAGTTCTTC. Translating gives CASRGMRNEQFF. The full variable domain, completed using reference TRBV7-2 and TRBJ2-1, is GAGVSQSPSNKVTEKGKDVELRCDPISGHTALYWYRQSLGQGLEFLIYFQGNSAPDKSGLPSDRFSAERTGGSVSTLTIQRTQQEDSAVYLCASRGMRNEQFFGPGTRLTVL.

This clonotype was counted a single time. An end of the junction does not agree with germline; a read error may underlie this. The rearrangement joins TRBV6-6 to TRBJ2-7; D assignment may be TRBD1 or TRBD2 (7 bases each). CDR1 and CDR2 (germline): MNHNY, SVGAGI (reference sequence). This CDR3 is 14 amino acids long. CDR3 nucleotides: TGTCCCAGCGTCGGGGGAGGGGGCTCATACGAGCAGTACTTC. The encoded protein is CPSVGGGGSYEQYF.

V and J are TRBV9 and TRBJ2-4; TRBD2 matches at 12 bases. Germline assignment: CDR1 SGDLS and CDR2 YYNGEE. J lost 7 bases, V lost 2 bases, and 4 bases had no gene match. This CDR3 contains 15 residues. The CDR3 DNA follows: TGTGCCAGCAGCGTGACTAGCGGGAGCGGGAACATTCAGTACTTC. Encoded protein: CASSVTSGSGNIQYF. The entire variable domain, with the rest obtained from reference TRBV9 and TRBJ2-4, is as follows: DSGVTQTPKHLITATGQRVTLRCSPRSGDLSVYWYQQSLDQGLQFLIQYYNGEERAKGNILERFSAQQFPDLHSELNLSSLELGDSALYFCASSVTSGSGNIQYFGAGTRLSVL.

The CDR3 region is CASSATGSGYTF. The CDR3 bases are TGTGCCAGCAGTGCCACAGGGAGTGGCTACACCTTC. V gene TRBV12-3 or TRBV12-4 combines with J gene TRBJ1-2, with D tentatively TRBD1 (6 bases). The CDR3 extends over 12 amino acids. Trimming cost V 5 bases and J 7 bases, with 11 bases left between them.

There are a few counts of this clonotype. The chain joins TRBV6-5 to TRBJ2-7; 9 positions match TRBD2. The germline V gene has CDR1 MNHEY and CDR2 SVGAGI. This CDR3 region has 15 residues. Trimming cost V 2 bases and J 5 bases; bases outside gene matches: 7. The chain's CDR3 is CASSYQRGVLNEQYF. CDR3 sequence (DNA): TGTGCCAGCAGTTACCAGCGGGGGGTCCTCAACGAGCAGTACTTC.

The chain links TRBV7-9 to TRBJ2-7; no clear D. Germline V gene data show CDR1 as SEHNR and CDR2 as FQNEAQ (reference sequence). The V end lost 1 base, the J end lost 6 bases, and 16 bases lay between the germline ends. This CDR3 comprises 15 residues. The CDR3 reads CASSLESRKTCEQYF. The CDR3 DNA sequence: TGTGCCAGCAGCTTAGAGAGTAGGAAGACCTGCGAGCAGTACTTC.

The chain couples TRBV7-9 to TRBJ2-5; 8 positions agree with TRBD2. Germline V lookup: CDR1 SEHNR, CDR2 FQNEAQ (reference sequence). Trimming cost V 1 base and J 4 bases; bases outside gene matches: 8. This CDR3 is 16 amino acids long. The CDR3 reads CASSLVAGGLPETQYF. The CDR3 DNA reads TGTGCCAGCAGCTTAGTCGCGGGGGGTCTACCAGAGACCCAGTACTTC.

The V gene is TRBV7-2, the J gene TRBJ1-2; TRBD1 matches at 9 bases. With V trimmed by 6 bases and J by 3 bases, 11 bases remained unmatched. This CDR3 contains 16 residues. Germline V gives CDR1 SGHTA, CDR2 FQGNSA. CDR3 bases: TGTGCCAGCAGTTCTGGACAGGGGACTTCATACTATGGCTACACCTTC. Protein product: CASSSGQGTSYYGYTF.

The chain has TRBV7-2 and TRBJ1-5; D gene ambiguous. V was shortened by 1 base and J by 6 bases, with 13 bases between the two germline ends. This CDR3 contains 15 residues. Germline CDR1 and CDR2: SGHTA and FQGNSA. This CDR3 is CASSLVGRVGQPQHF. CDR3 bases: TGTGCCAGCAGCTTAGTAGGTCGCGTGGGTCAGCCCCAGCATTTT.

CDR3 in DNA: TGTGCCAGCAGTGAGAAGGCCCTCTCCACCTACGAGCAGTACTTC. Its protein is CASSEKALSTYEQYF. The V and J genes are TRBV6-1 and TRBJ2-7; no definite D call. The V and J ends lost 3 bases and 2 bases respectively, with 14 bases between them. The CDR3 spans 15 residues. CDR1 is MNHNS and CDR2 is SASEGT in the germline V gene.

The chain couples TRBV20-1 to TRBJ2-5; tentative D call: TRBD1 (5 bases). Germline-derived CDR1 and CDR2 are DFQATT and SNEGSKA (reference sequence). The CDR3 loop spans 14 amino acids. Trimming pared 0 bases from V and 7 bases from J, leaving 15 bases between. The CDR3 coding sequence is TGCAGTGCTAGAGAGGGCCCCCCTCAGGGGACCCAGTACTTC. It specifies CSAREGPPQGTQYF.